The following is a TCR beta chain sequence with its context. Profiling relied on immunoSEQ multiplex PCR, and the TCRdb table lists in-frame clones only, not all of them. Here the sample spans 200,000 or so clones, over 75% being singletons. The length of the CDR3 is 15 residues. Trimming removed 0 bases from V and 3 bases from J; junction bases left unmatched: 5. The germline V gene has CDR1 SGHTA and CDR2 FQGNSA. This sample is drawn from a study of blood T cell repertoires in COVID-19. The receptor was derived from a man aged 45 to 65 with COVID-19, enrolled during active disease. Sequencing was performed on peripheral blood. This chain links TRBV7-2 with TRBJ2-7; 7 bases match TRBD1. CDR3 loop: CASSLAEGAYYEQYF. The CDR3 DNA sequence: TGTGCCAGCAGCTTAGCAGAGGGGGCATACTACGAGCAGTACTTC.